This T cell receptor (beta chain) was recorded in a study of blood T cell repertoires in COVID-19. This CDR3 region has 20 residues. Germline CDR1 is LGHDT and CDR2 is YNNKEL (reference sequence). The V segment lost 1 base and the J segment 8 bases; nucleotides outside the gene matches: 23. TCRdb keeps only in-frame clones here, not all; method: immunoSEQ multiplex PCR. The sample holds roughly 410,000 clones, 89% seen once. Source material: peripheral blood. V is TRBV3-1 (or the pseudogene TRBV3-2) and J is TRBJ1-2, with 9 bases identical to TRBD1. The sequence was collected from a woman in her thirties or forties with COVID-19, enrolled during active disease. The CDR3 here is CASSQVSRGTGLLASGGYTF. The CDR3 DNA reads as TGTGCCAGCAGCCAAGTCTCTCGGGGGACAGGGCTCCTGGCAAGCGGGGGCTACACCTTC.